Sequencing of this T cell receptor (beta chain) was carried out in a study of T cells after yellow fever vaccination. Study-wide points: FACS-sorted repertoires could harbor abundant contaminating bulk-population clonotypes. Boosting was followed by the reappearance of most primary-vaccination clones (roughly 95% CD4, about 90% CD8).

Researchers made TCR cDNA using 5'RACE template switching, and this step added a universal primer site and UMIs. MiXCR, run by TCRdb on the 5' RACE reads, gives a single entry per CDR3 protein. The data contain a few hundred thousand distinct CDR3 sequences, less than 20% of them singletons. As concerns this clonotype: The antigen is unknown.

The clonotype comes from a man aged 18 to 29 who received the YFV17D yellow fever vaccine. The sequenced sample was PBMCs, obtained roughly 5 days after the first yellow fever vaccination.

The CDR3 loop is CSVEGGQVPFYTF. The CDR3 coding sequence is TGCAGCGTTGAAGGGGGACAGGTCCCCTTCTACACCTTC. The chain links TRBV29-1 to TRBJ1-2; TRBD1 matches 8 bases. The germline CDR1 and CDR2 sequences are SQVTM and ANQGSEA. This CDR3 contains 13 residues. J gave up 10 bases and V 1 base, and 8 bases lay outside the gene matches.